This paragraph covers one TCR beta chain sequence. Its antigen is as yet unknown. CDR3 length: 12 amino acids. From germline, CDR1 is MDHEN and CDR2 SYDVKM. V was trimmed by 4 bases and J by 6 bases, leaving 9 bases between them. The data are from a study of T cell responses to AZD1222 COVID-19 vaccine. Study results and limitations: Compared with day 0, the breadth and depth of the Spike-specific TCR repertoire rose significantly after two doses of AZD1222. Clonal diversity was possibly underestimated; the donors were predominantly white British and more often female. Researchers took repertoire samples only after the peak T cell response had come.

The data were produced by immunoSEQ multiplex PCR, yet TCRdb's version contains in-frame clones alone and is incomplete. This sample has just over 150,000 clones, with approximately 91% found just once. The origin of this receptor is an adult who had recovered from COVID-19. The chain couples TRBV28 to TRBJ1-1; no firm D call. The source was peripheral blood, collected after recovery from COVID-19. The DNA of the CDR3 is TGTGCCAGCAGTTCAATGGGCGCTGAAGCTTTCTTT. This gives the protein CASSSMGAEAFF.